The 18 T cell receptor beta chains below all came from one sample that was sequenced in a study of blood T cell repertoires in COVID-19. Profiling relied on immunoSEQ multiplex PCR, and the TCRdb table lists in-frame clones only, not all of them. This repertoire shows some 240,000 clones, roughly 86% found once; its top ten account for 3.3%. Source material: PBMCs or T cells enriched from blood (not recorded which). The receptors come from a woman between 40 and 55 years old with acute COVID-19.

The genes are TRBV5-1 and TRBJ2-1; 9 bases map to TRBD2. Germline V gives CDR1 SGHRS, CDR2 YFSETQ. This CDR3 has 17 residues. Losses at the gene ends were 1 base for V and 7 bases for J; bases not matched to a gene: 12. This chain's CDR3 is CASSLRLREGGMNEQFF. As DNA, the CDR3 is TGCGCCAGCAGCTTGAGGTTGCGGGAGGGGGGTATGAATGAGCAGTTCTTC.

The chain uses TRBV5-1 and TRBJ2-7, with D possibly matching TRBD1 (8 bases). CDR3 size: 14 residues. The germline gives CDR1 SGHRS, CDR2 YFSETQ. Trimming pared 4 bases from V and 6 bases from J, leaving 17 bases between. The CDR3 protein is CASSIGQGLFEQYF. The CDR3 DNA reads as TGCGCCAGCAGCATTGGACAGGGACTATTCGAGCAGTACTTC. Full variable domain (missing parts from reference TRBV5-1 and TRBJ2-7): KAGVTQTPRYLIKTRGQQVTLSCSPISGHRSVSWYQQTPGQGLQFLFEYFSETQRNKGNFPGRFSGRQFSNSRSEMNVSTLELGDSALYLCASSIGQGLFEQYFGPGTRLTVT.

This chain links TRBV4-1 with TRBJ2-7; 10 bases are a match to TRBD2. The trim removed 4 bases at V and 2 bases at J, leaving 8 bases unmatched. Germline V gene sequence: CDR1 MGHRA, CDR2 YSYEKL. The CDR3 sequence is 16 residues long. DNA for the CDR3: TGCGCCAGCAGCCGTTCCACTAGCGGGACAACCTACGAGCAGTACTTC. This gives the protein CASSRSTSGTTYEQYF.

This clone has more than one count but fewer than ten. This chain uses TRBV7-9 with TRBJ1-1, with 8 nucleotides matching TRBD1. Per the germline V gene, CDR1 is SEHNR and CDR2 is FQNEAQ (reference sequence). The CDR3 loop spans 14 amino acids. Trimming cost V 4 bases and J 7 bases; bases outside gene matches: 8. CDR3 residues: CASSSLTGGIEAFF. Here the CDR3 DNA reads TGTGCCAGCAGCTCACTTACAGGGGGGATTGAAGCTTTCTTT.

V usage is TRBV3-1 (or the pseudogene TRBV3-2) and J usage is TRBJ2-2; D call uncertain. The CDR3 is 16 residues long. Deletions cut 5 bases from V and 1 base from J, with 14 bases between. CDR1 is LGHDT and CDR2 is YNNKEL in the germline V gene (reference sequence). CDR3 nucleotides: TGTGCCAGCAGCGAAGCCGGAGTAGAGAACACCGGGGAGCTGTTTTTT. Translating it yields CASSEAGVENTGELFF.

The chain is built from TRBV4-2 and TRBJ2-1, with 9 bases that match TRBD1. Per germline, CDR1 LGHNA and CDR2 YNFKEQ. The CDR3 spans 13 residues. V shed 2 bases, J shed 10 bases, and the junction held 3 bases outside the gene matches. This CDR3 reads CASSQRTGDEQFF. The CDR3 DNA is TGTGCCAGCAGCCAACGGACAGGGGACGAGCAGTTCTTC.

The J gene is TRBJ2-3, the V gene TRBV11-3; tentatively, D is TRBD2 (6 bases). Germline lookup yields CDR1 SGHNT and CDR2 YENEEA. Trimming removed 5 bases from V and 6 bases from J, with 15 bases in between. The CDR3 consists of 14 residues. Here the CDR3 DNA reads TGTGCCAGCAGCCCCCATCCGGGAGCGGATACGCAGTATTTT. Translated, it gives CASSPHPGADTQYF.

The chain has TRBV5-6 and TRBJ1-2; 7 nucleotides agree with TRBD1. Germline trimming cut 0 bases from V and 5 bases from J; bases unmatched to any gene: 1. Germline assignment: CDR1 SGHDT and CDR2 YYEEEE. This CDR3 spans 13 amino acids. The CDR3 reads CASSLDRGYGYTF. CDR3 bases: TGTGCCAGCAGCTTGGACAGGGGATATGGCTACACCTTC.

The table lists this clone with a count of one. The chain joins TRBV20-1 to TRBJ2-1; a possible D gene is TRBD2 (5 bases). The CDR3 runs 10 residues. From germline, CDR1 is DFQATT and CDR2 SNEGSKA (reference sequence). The V and J ends lost 5 bases and 10 bases respectively, with 9 bases between them. The CDR3 sequence: CSAVSDEQFF. In DNA, the CDR3 is TGCAGTGCTGTTAGCGACGAGCAGTTCTTC.

The chain is built from TRBV11-2 and TRBJ2-5; TRBD1 agrees at 9 bases. With 3 bases clipped from V and 1 base from J, the junction kept 6 bases outside the gene matches. The CDR3 runs 16 residues. Looked up from germline, CDR1 is SGHAT and CDR2 is FQNNGV. The CDR3 nucleotides read TGTGCCAGCAGCTTCTGGGACAGGGAAATCCAAGAGACCCAGTACTTC. This encodes CASSFWDREIQETQYF.

The V and J genes are TRBV6-5 and TRBJ2-2; D is unclear. The CDR3 sequence is 14 residues long. V shed 5 bases and J shed 1 base, with 8 bases lying between them. CDR1 is MNHEY, CDR2 SVGAGI, per germline. The chain's CDR3 is CASSQDRNTGELFF. The CDR3 DNA reads TGTGCCAGCAGTCAGGATAGGAACACCGGGGAGCTGTTTTTT.

The CDR3 sequence is CASNPQGGGLHEQYF. The CDR3 DNA follows: TGTGCCAGTAACCCACAAGGGGGGGGGCTCCACGAGCAGTACTTC. This rearrangement joins TRBV19 to TRBJ2-7; TRBD2 is a possible D gene (7 bases). V lost 7 bases and J lost 5, with 21 bases in between. The CDR3 has 15 residues. Germline V lookup: CDR1 LNHDA, CDR2 SQIVND (reference sequence).

A word on this clone: The same CDR3 can be traced to other DNA sequences in this sample. The J gene is TRBJ2-1, the V gene TRBV5-1; D is possibly TRBD1 (5 bases). Trimming left V 1 base short and J 6 bases short, with 8 bases between. The CDR3 runs to 13 residues. Germline-derived CDR1 and CDR2 are SGHRS and YFSETQ. The DNA of the CDR3 is TGCGCCAGCAGCTTGCCCCAGGGCAATGAGCAGTTCTTC. As protein: CASSLPQGNEQFF.

The J gene is TRBJ1-5, the V gene TRBV15; TRBD1 aligns across 8 bases. The CDR3 sequence is 16 residues long. Trimming took 2 bases from V and 1 from J; bases not matched to a gene: 4. Germline V CDR1 and CDR2: LNHNV, YYDKDF (reference sequence). The CDR3 DNA reads TGTGCCACCAGCAGAAAGCGACAGGGGAGCAATCAGCCCCAGCATTTT. Encoded protein: CATSRKRQGSNQPQHF.

The V call is TRBV10-3, the J call TRBJ2-7, with a possible D match to TRBD2 (5 bases). The CDR3 consists of 12 residues. V lost 3 bases, J lost 5 bases, and 8 bases lay in between. Germline CDR1 and CDR2: ENHRY and SYGVKD. The CDR3 sequence: CAISELVDEQYF. The CDR3 DNA is TGTGCCATCAGTGAACTAGTGGACGAGCAGTACTTC.

In its sample, this clone was seen once. The V call is TRBV5-1, the J call TRBJ1-1; D remains ambiguous. This CDR3 region has 14 residues. V was pared by 0 bases and J by 4 bases, with 10 bases between. CDR1 SGHRS and CDR2 YFSETQ come from the germline V gene. In DNA form, the CDR3 reads TGCGCCAGCAGCTTGGCCATGCTGAGCACTGAAGCTTTCTTT. Amino acids: CASSLAMLSTEAFF.

This clone was picked up many times. J is TRBJ2-1 and V is TRBV2; 7 nucleotides match TRBD2. The CDR3 consists of 15 residues. CDR1 and CDR2 (germline): SNHLY, FYNNEI. V was clipped by 7 bases and J by 3 bases; unmatched bases: 9. The CDR3 sequence is CASTIPGEGYNEQFF. The CDR3 bases are TGTGCCAGCACGATTCCGGGGGAGGGCTACAATGAGCAGTTCTTC.

This rearrangement joins TRBV6-5 to TRBJ2-5, with TRBD1 identical over 10 bases. CDR1 MNHEY and CDR2 SVGAGI come from the germline V gene. The V and J ends lost 6 bases and 5 bases, in that order; junction bases with no gene match: 6. There are 14 residues in the CDR3. The CDR3 nucleotides are TGTGCCAGCAGCAACGGACAGGGGGGGGAGACCCAGTACTTC. Residues: CASSNGQGGETQYF.